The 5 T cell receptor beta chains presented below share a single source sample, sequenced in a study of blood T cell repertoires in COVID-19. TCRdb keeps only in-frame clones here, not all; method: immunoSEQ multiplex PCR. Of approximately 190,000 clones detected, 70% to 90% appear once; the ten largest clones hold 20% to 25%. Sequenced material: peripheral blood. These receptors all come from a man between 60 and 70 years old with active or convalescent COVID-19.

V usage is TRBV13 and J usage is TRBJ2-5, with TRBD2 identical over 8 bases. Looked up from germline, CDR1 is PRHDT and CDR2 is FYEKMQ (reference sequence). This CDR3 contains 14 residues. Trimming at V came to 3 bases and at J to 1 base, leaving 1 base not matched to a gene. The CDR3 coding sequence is TGTGCCAGCAGCTTCGGGGGGGCCCAAGAGACCCAGTACTTC. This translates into CASSFGGAQETQYF.

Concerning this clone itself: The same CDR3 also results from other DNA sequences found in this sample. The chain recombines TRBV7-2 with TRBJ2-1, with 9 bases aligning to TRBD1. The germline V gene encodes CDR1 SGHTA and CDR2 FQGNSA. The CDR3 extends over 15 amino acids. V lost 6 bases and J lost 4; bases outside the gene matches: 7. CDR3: CASSSTGTGYNEQFF. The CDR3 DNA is TGTGCCAGCAGTTCTACCGGGACAGGGTACAATGAGCAGTTCTTC. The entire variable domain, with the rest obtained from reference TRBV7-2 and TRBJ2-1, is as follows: GAGVSQSPSNKVTEKGKDVELRCDPISGHTALYWYRQSLGQGLEFLIYFQGNSAPDKSGLPSDRFSAERTGGSVSTLTIQRTQQEDSAVYLCASSSTGTGYNEQFFGPGTRLTVL.

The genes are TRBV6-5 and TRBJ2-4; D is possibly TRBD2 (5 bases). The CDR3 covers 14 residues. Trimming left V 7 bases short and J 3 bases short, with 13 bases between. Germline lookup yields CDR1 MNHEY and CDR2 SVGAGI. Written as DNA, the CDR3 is TGTGCCAGCACCGCCGGGGTGAGCAAAAACATTCAGTACTTC. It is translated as CASTAGVSKNIQYF.

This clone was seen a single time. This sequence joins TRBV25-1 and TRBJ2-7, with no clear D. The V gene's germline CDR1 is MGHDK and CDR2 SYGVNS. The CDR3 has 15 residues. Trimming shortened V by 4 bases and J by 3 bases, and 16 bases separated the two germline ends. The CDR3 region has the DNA TGTGCCAGCAGTGTTGGATCCTCTGCGGTCTACGAGCAGTACTTC. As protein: CASSVGSSAVYEQYF.

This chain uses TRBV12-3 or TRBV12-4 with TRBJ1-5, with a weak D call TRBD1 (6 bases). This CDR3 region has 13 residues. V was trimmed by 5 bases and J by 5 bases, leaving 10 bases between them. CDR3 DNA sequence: TGTGCCAGCAGTACCTACAGGGATCAGCCCCAGCATTTT. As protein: CASSTYRDQPQHF.